This T cell receptor beta chain derives from a study of OX40 agonist ivuxolimab in advanced cancers. Across the study: A mean age of roughly 60 years, range about 20 to 85, was recorded, and around 85% were male.

Study-wide results and limits: Clonal expansion in partial responders at 0.1-3.0 mg/kg ranked among the lowest. Dose levels from 0.1 to 3.0 mg/kg saw CD4+ and CD8+ blood T cells expand clonally by week 6.

V lost 3 bases and J 8 bases, leaving 19 bases between the germline ends. The germline V gene has CDR1 MDHEN and CDR2 SYDVKM. This CDR3 has 15 amino acids. Collection of blood occurred at baseline, at cycle 4 day 1, and at cycle 7 day 1. The repertoire was sequenced with immunoSEQ multiplex PCR; TCRdb's copy has only in-frame clones and lacks some. The sample records tens of thousands of clones, approximately 94% being singletons. A word on this clone: Antigen: not known.

This material consisted of CD4+ or CD8+ T cells sorted from blood, taken in a trial of the OX40 agonist ivuxolimab. This chain links TRBV28 with TRBJ1-2; D is unresolved. This sequence was found in an adult with an advanced solid tumor such as melanoma, head and neck, liver or kidney cancer. In DNA, the CDR3 is TGTGCCAGCAGTTTGACGCCAACCCCAGTGAGAGGCTACACCTTC. It yields the protein CASSLTPTPVRGYTF.